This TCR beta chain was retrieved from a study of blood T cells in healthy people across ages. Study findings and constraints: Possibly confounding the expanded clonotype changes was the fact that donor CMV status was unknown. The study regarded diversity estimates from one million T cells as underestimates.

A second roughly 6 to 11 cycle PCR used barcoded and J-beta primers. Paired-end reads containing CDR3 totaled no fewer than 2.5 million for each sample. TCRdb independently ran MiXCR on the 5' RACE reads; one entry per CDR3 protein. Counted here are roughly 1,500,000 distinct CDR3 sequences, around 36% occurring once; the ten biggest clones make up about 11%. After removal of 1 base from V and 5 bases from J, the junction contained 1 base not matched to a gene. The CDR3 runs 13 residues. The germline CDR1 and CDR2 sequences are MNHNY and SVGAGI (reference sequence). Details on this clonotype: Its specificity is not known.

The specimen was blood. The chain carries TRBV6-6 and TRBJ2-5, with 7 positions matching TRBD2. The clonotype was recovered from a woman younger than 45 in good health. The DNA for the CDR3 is TGTGCCAGCAGTTACTTCGGGGGGGAGACCCAGTACTTC. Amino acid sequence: CASSYFGGETQYF.